This TCR beta chain originates from a study of blood T cell repertoires in COVID-19. Turning to the study itself: Samples of COVID-19 (acute and convalescent) were obtained from the United States, Italy and Spain.

The CDR3 length is 20 residues. Trimming at V came to 3 bases and at J to 2 bases, leaving 11 bases not matched to a gene. In germline, CDR1 is LGHNA, CDR2 YSLEER. Living in about 25 US areas, the participants were between roughly 18 and 95 years of age. The data were produced by immunoSEQ multiplex PCR, yet TCRdb's version contains in-frame clones alone and is incomplete. This sample has around 250,000 clones, with 85% found just once. The receptor was isolated from a woman between 45 and 65 years old with acute COVID-19. This sequence joins TRBV4-3 and TRBJ2-3, with 16 bases that match TRBD2. The specimen was PBMCs or T cells enriched from blood (not recorded which). CDR3 amino acids: CASSHVLGLAGGPDTDTQYF. In DNA form, the CDR3 reads TGCGCCAGCAGCCACGTCCTGGGACTAGCGGGGGGGCCAGACACAGATACGCAGTATTTT.